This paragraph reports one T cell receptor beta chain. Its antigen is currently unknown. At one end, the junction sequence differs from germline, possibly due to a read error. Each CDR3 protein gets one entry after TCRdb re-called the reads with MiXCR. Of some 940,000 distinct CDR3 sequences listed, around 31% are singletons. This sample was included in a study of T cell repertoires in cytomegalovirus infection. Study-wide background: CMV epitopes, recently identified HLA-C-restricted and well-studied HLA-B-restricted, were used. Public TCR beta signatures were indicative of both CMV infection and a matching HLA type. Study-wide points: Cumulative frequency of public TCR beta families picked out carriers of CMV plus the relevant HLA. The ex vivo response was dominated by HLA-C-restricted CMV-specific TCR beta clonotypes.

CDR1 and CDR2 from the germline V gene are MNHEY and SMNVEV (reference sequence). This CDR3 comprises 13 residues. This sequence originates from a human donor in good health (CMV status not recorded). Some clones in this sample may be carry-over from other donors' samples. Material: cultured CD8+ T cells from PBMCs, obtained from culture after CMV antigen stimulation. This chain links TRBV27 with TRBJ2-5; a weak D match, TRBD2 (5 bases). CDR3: CASSLSTAGPRVF. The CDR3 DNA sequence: TGTGCCAGCAGTTTATCAACGGCCGGACCGCGGGTCTTC.